This T cell receptor (beta chain) was profiled in a study of blood T cell repertoires in COVID-19. Overall study context: In each case, the material was cDNA or gDNA derived from T cells, B-cell-depleted T cells, or PBMCs.

Germline V gene lookup returns CDR1 SGHRS and CDR2 YFSETQ. The CDR3 loop spans 14 amino acids. With V trimmed by 5 bases and J by 5 bases, 6 bases remained unmatched. How the authors handled the data: Researchers report that nucleated cell counts were estimated from reference gene primer amplification. Assay used: immunoSEQ multiplex PCR; TCRdb lists only in-frame clones, some missing. V, J and clone size are those of that table, while D and trimming were read from the DNA. Of roughly 480,000 clones detected, approximately 92% appear once; the ten largest clones hold 0.9%. Seattle patients were enrolled while actively infected and followed longitudinally.

The chain recombines TRBV5-1 with TRBJ2-5; 10 nucleotides line up with TRBD1. The sequencing sample was made of peripheral blood. The TCR comes from a man aged 18 to 35 with COVID-19, enrolled during active disease. CDR3 protein: CASRWTGGVETQYF. The CDR3, as DNA: TGCGCCAGCAGATGGACAGGGGGGGTGGAGACCCAGTACTTC.